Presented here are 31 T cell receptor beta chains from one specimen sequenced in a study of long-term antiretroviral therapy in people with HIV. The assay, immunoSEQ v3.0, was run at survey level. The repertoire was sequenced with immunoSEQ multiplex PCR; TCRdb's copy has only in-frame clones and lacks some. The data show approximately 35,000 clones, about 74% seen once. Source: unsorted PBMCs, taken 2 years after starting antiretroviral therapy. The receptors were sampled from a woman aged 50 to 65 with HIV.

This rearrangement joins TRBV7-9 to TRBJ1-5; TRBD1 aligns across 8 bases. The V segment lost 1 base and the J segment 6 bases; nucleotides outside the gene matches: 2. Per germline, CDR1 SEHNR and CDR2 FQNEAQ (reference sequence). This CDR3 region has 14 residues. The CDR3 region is CASSLGQGFQPQHF. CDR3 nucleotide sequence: TGTGCCAGCAGCTTAGGACAGGGGTTTCAGCCCCAGCATTTT. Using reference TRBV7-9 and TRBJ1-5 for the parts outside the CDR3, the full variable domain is DTGVSQNPRHKITKRGQNVTFRCDPISEHNRLYWYRQTLGQGPEFLTYFQNEAQLEKSRLLSDRFSAERPKGSFSTLEIQRTEQGDSAMYLCASSLGQGFQPQHFGDGTRLSIL.

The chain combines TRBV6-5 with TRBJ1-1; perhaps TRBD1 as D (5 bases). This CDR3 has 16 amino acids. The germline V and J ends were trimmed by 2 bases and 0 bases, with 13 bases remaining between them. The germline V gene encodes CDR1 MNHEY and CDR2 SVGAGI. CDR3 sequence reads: CASSYRLDSLNTEAFF. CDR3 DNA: TGTGCCAGCAGTTACCGCCTCGACAGTTTGAACACTGAAGCTTTCTTT.

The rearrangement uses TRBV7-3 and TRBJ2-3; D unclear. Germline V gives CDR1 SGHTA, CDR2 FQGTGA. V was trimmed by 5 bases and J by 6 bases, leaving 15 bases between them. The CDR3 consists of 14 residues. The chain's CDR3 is CASSPRPQDDTQYF. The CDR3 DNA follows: TGTGCCAGCAGCCCCCGTCCCCAGGACGATACGCAGTATTTT.

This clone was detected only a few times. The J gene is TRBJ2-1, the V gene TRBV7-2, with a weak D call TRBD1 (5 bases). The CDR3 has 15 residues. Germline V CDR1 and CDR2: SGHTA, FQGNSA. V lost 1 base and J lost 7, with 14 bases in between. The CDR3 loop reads CASSLESRVGNEQFF. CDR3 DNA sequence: TGTGCCAGCAGCTTAGAATCCAGGGTAGGGAATGAGCAGTTCTTC.

Written as DNA, the CDR3 is TGTGCCAGCAGTGAATATTTCGGGGGGTCCTACGAGCAGTACTTC. Amino acid sequence: CASSEYFGGSYEQYF. The chain has TRBV25-1 and TRBJ2-7; 7 bases fit TRBD2. The CDR3 spans 15 residues. Trimming took 0 bases from V and 1 from J; bases not matched to a gene: 3. CDR1 is MGHDK and CDR2 is SYGVNS in the germline V gene.

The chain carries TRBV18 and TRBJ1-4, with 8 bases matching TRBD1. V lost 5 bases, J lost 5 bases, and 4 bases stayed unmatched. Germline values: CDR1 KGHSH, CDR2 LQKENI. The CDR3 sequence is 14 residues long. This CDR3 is CASSRQGKNEKLFF. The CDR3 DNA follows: TGTGCCAGCTCAAGACAGGGGAAGAATGAAAAACTGTTTTTT.

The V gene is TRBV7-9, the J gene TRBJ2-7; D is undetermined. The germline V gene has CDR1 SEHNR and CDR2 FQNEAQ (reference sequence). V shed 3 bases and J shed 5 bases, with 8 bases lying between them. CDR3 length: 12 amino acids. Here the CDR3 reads CASSFMGDEQYV. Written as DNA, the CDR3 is TGTGCCAGCAGCTTTATGGGTGACGAGCAGTACGTC.

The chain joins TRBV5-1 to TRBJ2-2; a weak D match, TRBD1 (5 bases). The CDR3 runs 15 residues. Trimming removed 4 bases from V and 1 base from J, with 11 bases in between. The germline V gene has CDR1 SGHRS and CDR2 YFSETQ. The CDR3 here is CASSHDRQNTGELFF. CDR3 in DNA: TGCGCCAGCAGCCACGACAGACAGAACACCGGGGAGCTGTTTTTT. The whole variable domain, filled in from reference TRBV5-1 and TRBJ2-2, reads KAGVTQTPRYLIKTRGQQVTLSCSPISGHRSVSWYQQTPGQGLQFLFEYFSETQRNKGNFPGRFSGRQFSNSRSEMNVSTLELGDSALYLCASSHDRQNTGELFFGEGSRLTVL.

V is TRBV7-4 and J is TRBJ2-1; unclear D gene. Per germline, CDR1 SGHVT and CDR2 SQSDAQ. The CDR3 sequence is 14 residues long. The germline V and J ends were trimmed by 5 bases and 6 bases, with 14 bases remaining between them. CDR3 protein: CASSPPDLFNEQFF. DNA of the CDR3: TGTGCCAGCAGCCCCCCGGACCTCTTCAATGAGCAGTTCTTC.

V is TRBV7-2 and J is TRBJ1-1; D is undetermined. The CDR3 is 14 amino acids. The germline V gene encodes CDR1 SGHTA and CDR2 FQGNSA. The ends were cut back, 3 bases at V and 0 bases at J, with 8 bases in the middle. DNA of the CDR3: TGTGCCAGCAGCTTTGGAGGCCTGAACACTGAAGCTTTCTTT. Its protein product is CASSFGGLNTEAFF.

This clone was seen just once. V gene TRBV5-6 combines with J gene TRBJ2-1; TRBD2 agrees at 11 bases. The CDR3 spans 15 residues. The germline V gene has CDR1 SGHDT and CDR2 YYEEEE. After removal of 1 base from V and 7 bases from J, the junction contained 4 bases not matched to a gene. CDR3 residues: CASSLIGTSGNEQFF. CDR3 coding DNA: TGTGCCAGCAGCTTGATCGGGACTAGCGGAAATGAGCAGTTCTTC.

The CDR3, as DNA: TGTGCCAGCAGCTTCCCCTCCTACAATGAGCAGTTCTTC. It is translated as CASSFPSYNEQFF. The V and J genes are TRBV5-5 and TRBJ2-1; no clear D. There are 13 residues in the CDR3. V was cut by 2 bases and J by 0 bases, with 3 bases left in between. From germline, CDR1 is SGHKS and CDR2 YYEKEE (reference sequence).

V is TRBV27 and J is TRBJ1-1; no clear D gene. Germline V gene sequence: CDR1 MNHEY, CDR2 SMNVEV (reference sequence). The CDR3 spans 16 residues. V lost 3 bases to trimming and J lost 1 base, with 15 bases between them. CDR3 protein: CASSFRVSAENTEAFF. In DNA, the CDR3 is TGTGCCAGCAGTTTTCGAGTTTCTGCAGAGAACACTGAAGCTTTCTTT.

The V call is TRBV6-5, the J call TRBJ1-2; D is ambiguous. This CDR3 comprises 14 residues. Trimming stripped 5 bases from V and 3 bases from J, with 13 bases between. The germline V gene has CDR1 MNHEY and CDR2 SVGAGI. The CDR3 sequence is CASSPGRRDYGYTF. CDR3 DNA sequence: TGTGCCAGCAGTCCCGGTCGAAGGGACTATGGCTACACCTTC.

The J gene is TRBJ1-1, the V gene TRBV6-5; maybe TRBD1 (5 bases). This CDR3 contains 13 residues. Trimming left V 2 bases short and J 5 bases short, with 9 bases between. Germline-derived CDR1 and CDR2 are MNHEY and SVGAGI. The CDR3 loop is CASSYGGGTEAFF. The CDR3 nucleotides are TGTGCCAGCAGTTACGGGGGGGGAACTGAAGCTTTCTTT.

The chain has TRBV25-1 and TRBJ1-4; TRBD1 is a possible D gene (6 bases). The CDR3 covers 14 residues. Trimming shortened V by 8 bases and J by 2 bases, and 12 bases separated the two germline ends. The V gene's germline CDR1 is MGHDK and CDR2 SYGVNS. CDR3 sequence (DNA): TGTGCCAGCCGTAAGGGGGTCACTAATGAAAAACTGTTTTTT. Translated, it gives CASRKGVTNEKLFF.

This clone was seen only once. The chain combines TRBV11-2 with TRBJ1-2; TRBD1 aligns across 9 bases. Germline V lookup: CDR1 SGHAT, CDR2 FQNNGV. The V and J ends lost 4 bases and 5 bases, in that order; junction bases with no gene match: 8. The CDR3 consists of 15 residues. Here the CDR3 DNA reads TGTGCCAGCAGCTCTCAGGGGGGACAGGGATATGGCTACACCTTC. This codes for CASSSQGGQGYGYTF.

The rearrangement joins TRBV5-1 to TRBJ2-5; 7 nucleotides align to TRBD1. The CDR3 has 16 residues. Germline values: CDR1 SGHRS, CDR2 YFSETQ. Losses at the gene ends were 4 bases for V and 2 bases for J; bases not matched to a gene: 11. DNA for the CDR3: TGCGCCAGCAGCCCGCAGGGACAGATAATACAAGAGACCCAGTACTTC. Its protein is CASSPQGQIIQETQYF.

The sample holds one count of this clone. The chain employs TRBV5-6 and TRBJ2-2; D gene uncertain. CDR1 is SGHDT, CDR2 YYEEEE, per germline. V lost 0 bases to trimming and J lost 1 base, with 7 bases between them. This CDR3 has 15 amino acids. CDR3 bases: TGTGCCAGCAGCTTGGAGGCCCGGAACACCGGGGAGCTGTTTTTT. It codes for CASSLEARNTGELFF.

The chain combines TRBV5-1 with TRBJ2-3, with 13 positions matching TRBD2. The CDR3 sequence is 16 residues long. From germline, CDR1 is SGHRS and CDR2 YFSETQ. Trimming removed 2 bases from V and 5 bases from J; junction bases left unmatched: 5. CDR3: CASSLTSGGDGDTQYF. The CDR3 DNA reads TGCGCCAGCAGCTTAACTAGCGGGGGGGACGGAGATACGCAGTATTTT.

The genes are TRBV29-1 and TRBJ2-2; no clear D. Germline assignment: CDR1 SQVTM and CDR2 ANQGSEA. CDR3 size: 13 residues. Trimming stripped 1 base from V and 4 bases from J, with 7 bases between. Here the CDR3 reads CSVEVELTGELFF. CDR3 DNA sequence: TGCAGCGTTGAAGTGGAACTCACCGGGGAGCTGTTTTTT.

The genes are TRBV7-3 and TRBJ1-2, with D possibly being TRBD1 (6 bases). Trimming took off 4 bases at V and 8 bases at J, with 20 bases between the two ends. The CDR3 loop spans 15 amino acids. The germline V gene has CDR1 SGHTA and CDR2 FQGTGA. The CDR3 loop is CASSSTVNTGLGYTF. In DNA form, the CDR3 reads TGTGCCAGCAGCTCCACCGTCAATACAGGGTTAGGCTACACCTTC.

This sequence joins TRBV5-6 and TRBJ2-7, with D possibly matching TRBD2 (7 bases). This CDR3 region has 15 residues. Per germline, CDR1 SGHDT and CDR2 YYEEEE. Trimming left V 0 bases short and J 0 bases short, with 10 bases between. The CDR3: CASSLGGGLSYEQYV. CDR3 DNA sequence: TGTGCCAGCAGCTTGGGCGGGGGCCTCTCCTACGAGCAGTACGTC.

CDR3 sequence reads: CATSRRGQGYGYTF. In nucleotides, the CDR3 is TGTGCCACCAGCAGAAGGGGACAGGGTTATGGCTACACCTTC. V is TRBV15 and J is TRBJ1-2; TRBD1 aligns across 9 bases. The junction had 3 bases not matched to a gene; V was cut back by 2 bases and J by 5 bases. This CDR3 contains 14 residues. The germline V gene has CDR1 LNHNV and CDR2 YYDKDF (reference sequence).

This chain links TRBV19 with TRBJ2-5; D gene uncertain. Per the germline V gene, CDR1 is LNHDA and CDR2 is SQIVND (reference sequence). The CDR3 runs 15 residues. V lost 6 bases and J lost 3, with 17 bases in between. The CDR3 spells CASRSEFRAKETQYF. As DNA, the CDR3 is TGTGCCAGTAGATCGGAGTTCCGCGCTAAAGAGACCCAGTACTTC.

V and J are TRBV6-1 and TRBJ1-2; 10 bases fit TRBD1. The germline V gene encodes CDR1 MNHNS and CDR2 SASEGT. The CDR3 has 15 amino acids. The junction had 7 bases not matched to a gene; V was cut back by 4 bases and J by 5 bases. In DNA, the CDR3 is TGTGCCAGCAGTGCGGAGGGGACAGGGGTTTATGGCTACACCTTC. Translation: CASSAEGTGVYGYTF.

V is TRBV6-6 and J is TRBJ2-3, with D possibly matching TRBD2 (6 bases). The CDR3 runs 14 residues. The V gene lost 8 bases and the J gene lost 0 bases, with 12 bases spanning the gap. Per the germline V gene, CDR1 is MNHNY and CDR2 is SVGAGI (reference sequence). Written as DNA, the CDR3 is TGTGCCAGCTCCTGGGGGGATAGCACAGATACGCAGTATTTT. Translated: CASSWGDSTDTQYF.

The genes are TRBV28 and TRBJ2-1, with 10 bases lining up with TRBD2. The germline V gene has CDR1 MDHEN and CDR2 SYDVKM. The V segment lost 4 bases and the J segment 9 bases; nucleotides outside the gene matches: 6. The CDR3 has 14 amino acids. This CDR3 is CASSSLAGAAEQFF. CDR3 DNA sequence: TGTGCCAGCAGTTCGCTAGCGGGGGCAGCTGAGCAGTTCTTC.

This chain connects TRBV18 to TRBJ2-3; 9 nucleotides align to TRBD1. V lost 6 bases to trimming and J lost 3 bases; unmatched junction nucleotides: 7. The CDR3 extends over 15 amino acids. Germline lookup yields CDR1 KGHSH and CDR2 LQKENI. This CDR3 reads CASSPGTGRTDTQYF. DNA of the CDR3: TGTGCCAGCTCTCCCGGGACAGGGCGGACAGATACGCAGTATTTT. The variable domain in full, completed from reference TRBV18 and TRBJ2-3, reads NAGVMQNPRHLVRRRGQEARLRCSPMKGHSHVYWYRQLPEEGLKFMVYLQKENIIDESGMPKERFSAEFPKEGPSILRIQQVVRGDSAAYFCASSPGTGRTDTQYFGPGTRLTVL.

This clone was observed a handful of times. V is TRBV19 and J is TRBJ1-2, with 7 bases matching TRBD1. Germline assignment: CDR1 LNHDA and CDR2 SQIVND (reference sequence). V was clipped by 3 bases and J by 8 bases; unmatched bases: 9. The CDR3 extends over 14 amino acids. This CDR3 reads CASSMETGKSGYTF. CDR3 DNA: TGTGCCAGTAGTATGGAGACAGGGAAGTCCGGCTACACCTTC.

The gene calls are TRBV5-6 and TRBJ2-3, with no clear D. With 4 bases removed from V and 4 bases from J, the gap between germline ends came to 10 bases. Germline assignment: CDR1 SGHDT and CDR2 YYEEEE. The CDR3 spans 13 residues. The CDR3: CASSPIPPDTQYF. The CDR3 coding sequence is TGTGCCAGCAGCCCCATTCCCCCAGATACGCAGTATTTT. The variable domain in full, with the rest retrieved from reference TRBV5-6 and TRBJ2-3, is DAGVTQSPTHLIKTRGQQVTLRCSPKSGHDTVSWYQQALGQGPQFIFQYYEEEERQRGNFPDRFSGHQFPNYSSELNVNALLLGDSALYLCASSPIPPDTQYFGPGTRLTVL.